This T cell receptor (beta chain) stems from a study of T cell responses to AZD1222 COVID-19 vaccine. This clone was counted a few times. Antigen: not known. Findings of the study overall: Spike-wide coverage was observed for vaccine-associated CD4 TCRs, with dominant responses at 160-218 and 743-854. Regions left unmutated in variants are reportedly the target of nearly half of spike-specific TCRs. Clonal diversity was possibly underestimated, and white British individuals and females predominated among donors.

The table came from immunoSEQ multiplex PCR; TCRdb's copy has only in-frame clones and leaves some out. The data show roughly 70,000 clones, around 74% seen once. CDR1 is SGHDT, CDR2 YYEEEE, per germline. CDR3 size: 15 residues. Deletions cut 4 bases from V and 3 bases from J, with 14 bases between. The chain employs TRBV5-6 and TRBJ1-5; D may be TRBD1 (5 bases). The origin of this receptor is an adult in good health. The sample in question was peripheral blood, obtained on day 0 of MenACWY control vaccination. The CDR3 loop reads CASSRGGILNQPQHF. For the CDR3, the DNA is TGTGCCAGCAGCCGGGGGGGAATCCTCAATCAGCCCCAGCATTTT.